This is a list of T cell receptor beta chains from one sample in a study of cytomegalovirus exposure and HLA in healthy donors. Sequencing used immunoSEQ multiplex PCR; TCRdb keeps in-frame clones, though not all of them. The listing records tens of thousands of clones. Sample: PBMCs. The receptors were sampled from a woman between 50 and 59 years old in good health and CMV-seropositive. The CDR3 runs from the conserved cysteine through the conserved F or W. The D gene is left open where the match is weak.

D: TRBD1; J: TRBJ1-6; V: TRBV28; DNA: TGTGCCAGCAGTTTACCGGACAGGAATAATTCACCCCTCCACTTT; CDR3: CASSLPDRNNSPLHF
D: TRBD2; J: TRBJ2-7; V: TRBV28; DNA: TGTGCCAGCAGTCCCGGACTAGCGGGAGGGTTCTCCTACGAGCAGTACTTC; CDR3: CASSPGLAGGFSYEQYF
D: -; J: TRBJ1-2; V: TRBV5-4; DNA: TGTGCCAGCAGCCTAAACAGGGCTCGATACACCTTC; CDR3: CASSLNRARYTF
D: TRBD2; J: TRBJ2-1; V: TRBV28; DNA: TGTGCCAGCAGCCCCCCTGTTAGCGGGAGGAGTGAGCAGTTCTTC; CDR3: CASSPPVSGRSEQFF
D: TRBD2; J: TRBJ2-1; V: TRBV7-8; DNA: TGTGCCAGCACCCAAGCGGGGGTCTACAATGAGCAGTTCTTC; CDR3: CASTQAGVYNEQFF
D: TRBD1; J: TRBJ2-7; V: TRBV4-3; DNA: TGCACCAGCAGCCAAGTCGAACAGGGGGCATTCTACGAGCAGTACTTC; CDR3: CTSSQVEQGAFYEQYF
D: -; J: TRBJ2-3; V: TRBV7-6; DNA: TGTGCCAGCAGCCCTTTGGCCGAGGGCACAGATACGCAGTATTTT; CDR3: CASSPLAEGTDTQYF
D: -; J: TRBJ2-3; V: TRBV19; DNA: TGTGCCAGTAGACCGACAGCCCGGGTAGATACGCAGTATTTT; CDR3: CASRPTARVDTQYF
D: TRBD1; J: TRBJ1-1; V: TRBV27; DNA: TGTGCCAGCAGTCCACGACAGGGATCAGCTTTCTTT; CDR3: CASSPRQGSAFF
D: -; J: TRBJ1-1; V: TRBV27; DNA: TGTGCCAGCAGGGCCAGGCGGAACACTGAAGCTTTCTTT; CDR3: CASRARRNTEAFF
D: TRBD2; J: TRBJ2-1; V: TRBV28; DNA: TGTGCCAGCAGTCTCAGACTAGCCCCTGGGTCTGATGAGCAGTTCTTC; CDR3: CASSLRLAPGSDEQFF
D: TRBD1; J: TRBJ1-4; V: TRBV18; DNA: TGTGCCAGCTCACCCGGGACAGGGGGGTCGGAAAAACTGTTTTTT; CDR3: CASSPGTGGSEKLFF
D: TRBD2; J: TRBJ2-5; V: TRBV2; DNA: TGTGCCAGCAATTTAGCGGGGCGATCGGAGACCCAGTACTTC; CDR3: CASNLAGRSETQYF
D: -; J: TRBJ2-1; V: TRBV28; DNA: TGTGCCAGCAGTCTGGGACTGTTCAATGAGCAGTTCTTC; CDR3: CASSLGLFNEQFF
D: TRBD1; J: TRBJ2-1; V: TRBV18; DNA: TGTGCCAGCTCACCGGACAGGTACAATGAGCAGTTCTTC; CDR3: CASSPDRYNEQFF
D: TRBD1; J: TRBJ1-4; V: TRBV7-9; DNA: TGTGCCAGCAGCGACACCGGGACAGTGACGGGAAAACTGTTTTTT; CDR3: CASSDTGTVTGKLFF
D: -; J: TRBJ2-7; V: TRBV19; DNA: TGTGCCAGTAGTAGATCGGGTTCCTACGAGCAGTACTTC; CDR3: CASSRSGSYEQYF
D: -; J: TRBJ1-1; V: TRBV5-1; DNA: TGCGCCAGCAGCCAGATCCCGGGACAAGAGAACACTGAAGCTTTCTTT; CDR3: CASSQIPGQENTEAFF
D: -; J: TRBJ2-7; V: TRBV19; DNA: TGTGCCAGTAGACCAACAGGTTACCTATACGAGCAGTACTTC; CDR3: CASRPTGYLYEQYF
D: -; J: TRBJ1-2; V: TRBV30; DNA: TGTGCCTGGAGTGTTGGGCCTTATGGCTACACCTTC; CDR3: CAWSVGPYGYTF
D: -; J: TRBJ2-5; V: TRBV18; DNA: TGTGCCAGCTCACCGGAGGTGGAGACCCAGTACTTC; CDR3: CASSPEVETQYF
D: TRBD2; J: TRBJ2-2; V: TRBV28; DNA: TGTGCCAGCAGCCGCAGCGGGAGGGGTGCCGGGGAGCTGTTTTTT; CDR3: CASSRSGRGAGELFF
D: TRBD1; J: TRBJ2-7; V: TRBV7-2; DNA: TGTGCCAGCAGCTCAAAGACAGGGACAATCGAGCAGTACTTC; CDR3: CASSSKTGTIEQYF
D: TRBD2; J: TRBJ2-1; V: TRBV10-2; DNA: TGCGCCAGCACCGAAATACTAGCGGGAGAAGGGTATGAGCAGTTCTTC; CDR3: CASTEILAGEGYEQFF
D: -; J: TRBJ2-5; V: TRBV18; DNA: TGTGCCAGCTCACCGTGGAGGGAGAGGGAGACCCAGTACTTC; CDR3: CASSPWRERETQYF
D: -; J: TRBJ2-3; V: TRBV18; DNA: TGTGCCAGCTCACCATTGGCGGGGACCAAAGATACGCAGTATTTT; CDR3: CASSPLAGTKDTQYF
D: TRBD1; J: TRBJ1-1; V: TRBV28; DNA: TGTGCCAGCAGTACGGGACAGGTGAACACTGAAGCTTTCTTT; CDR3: CASSTGQVNTEAFF
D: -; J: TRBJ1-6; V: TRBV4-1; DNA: TGCGCCAGCAGCCAACCGGGAGGAAACCGTTCACCCCTCCACTTT; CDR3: CASSQPGGNRSPLHF
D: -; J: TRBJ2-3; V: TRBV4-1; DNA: TGCGCCAGCAGCCAAGAACCCTCGGGATATACGCAGTATTTT; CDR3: CASSQEPSGYTQYF
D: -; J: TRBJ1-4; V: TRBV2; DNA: TGTGCCAGCAGTGAAGAAGGGGATTCGGAACTGTTTTTT; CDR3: CASSEEGDSELFF
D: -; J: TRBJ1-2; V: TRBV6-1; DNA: TGTGCCAGCAGTGAATTCCGTAACTATGGCTACACCTTC; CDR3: CASSEFRNYGYTF
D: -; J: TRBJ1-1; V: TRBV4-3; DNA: TGCGCCAGCAGCCAAGATAACAGCGGAATGAACACTGAAGCTTTCTTT; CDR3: CASSQDNSGMNTEAFF
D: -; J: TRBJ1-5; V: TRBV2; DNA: TGTGCCAGCAGCGATGCGGGTGGAGGGCCCCAGCATTTT; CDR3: CASSDAGGGPQHF
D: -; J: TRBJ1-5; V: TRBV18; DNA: TGTGCCAGCTCACCCAGGGGTCCCAATCAGCCCCAGCATTTT; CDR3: CASSPRGPNQPQHF
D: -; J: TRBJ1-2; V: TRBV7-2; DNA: TGTGCCAGCACCCGTGATCGCGACTATGGCTACACCTTC; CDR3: CASTRDRDYGYTF
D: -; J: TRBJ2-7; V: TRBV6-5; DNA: TGTGCCAGCTCAGGGAAACGGGAGCAGTACTTC; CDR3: CASSGKREQYF
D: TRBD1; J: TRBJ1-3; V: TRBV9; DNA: TGTGCCAGCAGCGTAGACGGGACAGGACACTCTGGAAACACCATATATTTT; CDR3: CASSVDGTGHSGNTIYF
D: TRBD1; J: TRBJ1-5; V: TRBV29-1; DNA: TGCAGCGTTGAAGCGGGGACAGGTAATCAGCCCCAGCATTTT; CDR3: CSVEAGTGNQPQHF
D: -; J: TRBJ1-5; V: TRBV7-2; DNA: TGTGCCAGCAGCATCGGGGGACGGGCGGCGCCCCAGCATTTT; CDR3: CASSIGGRAAPQHF
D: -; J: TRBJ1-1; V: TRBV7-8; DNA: TGTGCCAGCAGCCCACGGACAGAGAACACTGAAGCTTTCTTT; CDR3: CASSPRTENTEAFF
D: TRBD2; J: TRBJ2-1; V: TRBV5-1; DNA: TGCGCCAGCAGCTCCCGACTAGCGGGTAACAATGAGCAGTTCTTC; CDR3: CASSSRLAGNNEQFF
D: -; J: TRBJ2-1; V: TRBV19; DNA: TGTGCCAGTAGTATGGGTAGCGGTATCCCCAATGAGCAGTTCTTC; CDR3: CASSMGSGIPNEQFF
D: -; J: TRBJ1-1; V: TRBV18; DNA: TGTGCCAGCTCCCCTGGGCAGAACACTGAAGCTTTCTTT; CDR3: CASSPGQNTEAFF
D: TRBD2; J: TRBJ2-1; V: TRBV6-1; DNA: TGTGCCAGCAGTGAAGGGGGACTAGCGGGGGGTTCCTACAATGAGCAGTTCTTC; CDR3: CASSEGGLAGGSYNEQFF
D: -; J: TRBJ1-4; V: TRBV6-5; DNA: TGTGCCAGCAGCCGCGACAGTTTGAGTGAAAAACTGTTTTTT; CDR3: CASSRDSLSEKLFF
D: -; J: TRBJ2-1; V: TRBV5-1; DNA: TGCGCCAGCAGCCTTACAGGGTTTATGGGGCAAGATGAGCAGTTCTTC; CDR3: CASSLTGFMGQDEQFF
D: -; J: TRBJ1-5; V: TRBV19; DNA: TGTGCCAGTCGAATCAGGAATCAGCCCCAGCATTTT; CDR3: CASRIRNQPQHF
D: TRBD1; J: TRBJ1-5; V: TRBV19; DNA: TGTGCCAGTAGTGGACAGGCGGGCAATCAGCCCCAGCATTTT; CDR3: CASSGQAGNQPQHF